The 21 T cell receptor beta chains below were found in one sample sequenced in a study of cytomegalovirus exposure and HLA in healthy donors. It was with 60 Vbeta and 13 Jbeta primers that the PCR ran. Repertoires were generated with immunoSEQ multiplex PCR, while TCRdb's copy carries only in-frame clones and drops some. The sample consists of 100,000 or so clones, more than 9.5% of them appearing once. Sequencing was done on a sample of PBMCs. The receptors derive from a man between 35 and 55 years old in good health and CMV-seropositive.

This clone was seen only a few times. CDR3 in DNA: TGTGCCAGCAGAGAAGGGGAATCCTACAATGAGCAGTTCTTC. It translates to CASREGESYNEQFF. The chain links TRBV13 to TRBJ2-1, with a possible D match to TRBD1 (5 bases). With 6 bases removed from V and 1 base from J, the gap between germline ends came to 10 bases. Germline V gene sequence: CDR1 PRHDT, CDR2 FYEKMQ (reference sequence). The CDR3 loop spans 14 amino acids.

The gene calls are TRBV18 and TRBJ1-2; D unclear. Germline values: CDR1 KGHSH, CDR2 LQKENI. V gave up 2 bases and J gave up 3 bases, with 13 bases separating them. There are 15 residues in the CDR3. CDR3 bases: TGTGCCAGCTCACCAAGTGGGAACGGGGACTATGGCTACACCTTC. Its protein product is CASSPSGNGDYGYTF.

V and J are TRBV4-1 and TRBJ2-5; D perhaps matches TRBD1 (6 bases). Germline-derived CDR1 and CDR2 are MGHRA and YSYEKL. The CDR3 consists of 15 residues. V shed 1 base and J shed 2 bases, with 11 bases lying between them. The CDR3 DNA follows: TGCGCCAGCAGCCAAGGTTCGGGACAACAAGAGACCCAGTACTTC. This codes for CASSQGSGQQETQYF.

V usage is TRBV6-5 and J usage is TRBJ1-3; D is undetermined. This CDR3 spans 14 amino acids. V lost 4 bases and J lost 0, with 7 bases in between. The germline V gene has CDR1 MNHEY and CDR2 SVGAGI. CDR3 region: CASSSSGSGNTIYF. CDR3 bases: TGTGCCAGCAGTTCCAGCGGCTCTGGAAACACCATATATTTT.

The rearrangement links TRBV9 to TRBJ1-1, with a weak D call TRBD1 (6 bases). CDR1 and CDR2 from the germline V gene are SGDLS and YYNGEE. V lost 1 base and J 1 base, leaving 8 bases between the germline ends. CDR3 size: 14 residues. The DNA for the CDR3 is TGTGCCAGCAGCGTACTAGGGGGGAACACTGAAGCTTTCTTT. Its protein is CASSVLGGNTEAFF.

This clone was found a few times. V and J are TRBV6-4 and TRBJ1-1, with D perhaps TRBD1 (6 bases). V dropped 6 bases and J dropped 1 base, with 9 bases sitting between them. This CDR3 spans 13 amino acids. Germline CDR1 reads MRHNA; CDR2 reads SNTAGT. This CDR3 reads CASRRTENTEAFF. The CDR3 DNA sequence: TGTGCCAGCAGAAGGACAGAGAACACTGAAGCTTTCTTT.

This clone was recorded a few times. The chain links TRBV19 to TRBJ2-2; D uncertain. Deletions cut 10 bases from V and 5 bases from J, with 20 bases between. Germline CDR1 is LNHDA and CDR2 is SQIVND (reference sequence). CDR3 length equals 15 residues. CDR3 DNA: TGTGCCACACCCATCGACGGTCAGAGGACCGGGGAGCTGTTTTTT. Its translation: CATPIDGQRTGELFF.

This clone was seen a handful of times. The J gene is TRBJ1-4, the V gene TRBV9; perhaps TRBD1 as D (5 bases). The germline V gene encodes CDR1 SGDLS and CDR2 YYNGEE. Between the trimmed V and J ends, which lost 3 bases and 11 bases, there was a span of 14 bases. This CDR3 region has 13 residues. CDR3 coding DNA: TGTGCCAGCAGCGAACCGGGGGGGTGGAAACTGTTTTTT. This translates into CASSEPGGWKLFF.

Only a few counts were recorded for this clone. The chain has TRBV11-2 and TRBJ2-3; maybe TRBD1 (5 bases). The germline gives CDR1 SGHAT, CDR2 FQNNGV. With 2 bases removed from V and 0 bases from J, the gap between germline ends came to 12 bases. This CDR3 is 16 amino acids long. In DNA form, the CDR3 reads TGTGCCAGCAGCTTAATCTGGCAGGGAAGCACAGATACGCAGTATTTT. Protein: CASSLIWQGSTDTQYF.

Only a few counts were recorded for this clone. The chain employs TRBV6-6 and TRBJ2-7, with TRBD1 matching 9 bases. Germline V gene lookup returns CDR1 MNHNY and CDR2 SVGAGI (reference sequence). The length of the CDR3 is 12 residues. The V gene end was trimmed by 9 bases and the J gene end by 3 bases; junction bases not matched to a gene: 3. CDR3 in amino acids: CASQTGGYEQYF. Here the CDR3 DNA reads TGTGCCAGTCAGACAGGGGGCTACGAGCAGTACTTC.

The chain is built from TRBV5-1 and TRBJ1-4; TRBD1 matches 8 bases. There are 19 residues in the CDR3. The ends lost 3 bases at V and 5 bases at J; junction bases unmatched: 18. CDR1 is SGHRS, CDR2 YFSETQ, per germline. The CDR3 nucleotides read TGCGCCAGCAGCTCAACGGGACAGGCCCTTGGTGCGGTGAATGAAAAACTGTTTTTT. Protein sequence: CASSSTGQALGAVNEKLFF. The full variable domain, completed using reference TRBV5-1 and TRBJ1-4, is KAGVTQTPRYLIKTRGQQVTLSCSPISGHRSVSWYQQTPGQGLQFLFEYFSETQRNKGNFPGRFSGRQFSNSRSEMNVSTLELGDSALYLCASSSTGQALGAVNEKLFFGSGTQLSVL.

The J gene is TRBJ1-1, the V gene TRBV7-3, with TRBD1 matching over 9 bases. V shed 5 bases, J shed 5 bases, and the junction held 9 bases outside the gene matches. Germline loops: CDR1 SGHTA, CDR2 FQGTGA. This CDR3 contains 15 residues. The CDR3 region is CASSKPGQGKTEAFF. CDR3 nucleotide sequence: TGTGCCAGCAGCAAACCGGGACAGGGAAAGACTGAAGCTTTCTTT. Using reference TRBV7-3 and TRBJ1-1 for the parts outside the CDR3, the full variable domain is GAGVSQTPSNKVTEKGKYVELRCDPISGHTALYWYRQSLGQGPEFLIYFQGTGAADDSGLPNDRFFAVRPEGSVSTLKIQRTERGDSAVYLCASSKPGQGKTEAFFGQGTRLTVV.

This clone has just a few counts. This sequence joins TRBV7-6 and TRBJ1-1; D might be TRBD1 (6 bases). Trimming left V 5 bases short and J 0 bases short, with 19 bases between. Looked up from germline, CDR1 is SGHVS and CDR2 is FNYEAQ. The CDR3 is 17 residues long. CDR3 sequence reads: CASSLGVAGALNTEAFF. In DNA form, the CDR3 reads TGTGCCAGCAGCCTGGGGGTTGCAGGGGCATTGAACACTGAAGCTTTCTTT.

This rearrangement joins TRBV5-4 to TRBJ2-7; D perhaps matches TRBD2 (5 bases). The CDR3 runs 14 residues. The V end was cut by 4 bases, the J end by 2 bases, with 13 bases between. Germline lookup yields CDR1 SGHNT and CDR2 YYREEE (reference sequence). CDR3 loop: CASSPREGTYEQYF. CDR3 DNA sequence: TGTGCCAGCAGCCCCCGAGAGGGAACCTACGAGCAGTACTTC.

This clone was seen only once. The chain recombines TRBV10-2 with TRBJ1-2; 9 bases align to TRBD1. After removal of 3 bases from V and 6 bases from J, the junction contained 17 bases not matched to a gene. Germline assignment: CDR1 WSHSY and CDR2 SAAADI. This CDR3 comprises 18 residues. This CDR3 reads CASSEMRTGALGGNGYTF. The CDR3 DNA sequence: TGCGCCAGCAGTGAAATGAGGACAGGGGCTTTGGGGGGTAATGGCTACACCTTC.

In its sample, this clone was seen a few times. The rearrangement links TRBV7-9 to TRBJ1-1, with D unclear. CDR3 length equals 13 residues. V lost 3 bases and J 4 bases, leaving 9 bases between the germline ends. Germline V gene lookup returns CDR1 SEHNR and CDR2 FQNEAQ (reference sequence). The CDR3 loop is CASSFQASTEAFF. The CDR3 nucleotides are TGTGCCAGCAGCTTCCAGGCCAGCACTGAAGCTTTCTTT.

This clone has just a few counts. Its ends do not fully match the called genes, so a read error is possible. The chain links TRBV6-5 to TRBJ1-4; D unclear. This CDR3 has 15 residues. CDR1 and CDR2 from the germline V gene are MNHEY and SVGAGI. CDR3 protein: CASSYYLARGEKMFF. The DNA of the CDR3 is TGTGCCAGCAGTTACTATTTGGCCCGAGGAGAAAAAATGTTTTTC.

The CDR3 DNA is TGTGCCATCAGGGGACAGGAGAACACTGAAGCTTTCTTT. Its protein is CAIRGQENTEAFF. The J gene is TRBJ1-1, the V gene TRBV10-3, with 8 bases fitting TRBD1. The CDR3 sequence is 13 residues long. Germline V lookup: CDR1 ENHRY, CDR2 SYGVKD. With 6 bases clipped from V and 1 base from J, the junction kept 1 base outside the gene matches.

This clone was seen more than once but under ten times. This chain links TRBV4-2 with TRBJ1-2; unclear D gene. Germline values: CDR1 LGHNA, CDR2 YNFKEQ. The CDR3 runs to 13 residues. V lost 0 bases and J lost 7, with 9 bases in between. CDR3 nucleotides: TGTGCCAGCAGCCAAGATTACGGGTTTGGCTACACCTTC. The encoded protein is CASSQDYGFGYTF.

This clone was seen more than once but under ten times. The chain is built from TRBV6-5 and TRBJ2-3; TRBD2 agrees at 8 bases. Germline V gene sequence: CDR1 MNHEY, CDR2 SVGAGI. This CDR3 spans 16 amino acids. Trimming took 0 bases from V and 0 from J; bases not matched to a gene: 2. The CDR3 DNA reads TGTGCCAGCAGTTACTCGGTAGCGGGAAGCACAGATACGCAGTATTTT. Translated: CASSYSVAGSTDTQYF.

The chain uses TRBV2 and TRBJ2-1; TRBD2 agrees at 10 bases. Trimming took 6 bases from V and 6 from J; bases not matched to a gene: 8. The CDR3 extends over 15 amino acids. Germline CDR1 and CDR2: SNHLY and FYNNEI. CDR3 nucleotide sequence: TGTGCCAGCAGGGGTCTAGCGGGAGCCAGCAATGAGCAGTTCTTC. Encoded protein: CASRGLAGASNEQFF.